This T cell receptor beta chain originates from a study of T-cell reconstitution after alpha-beta-depleted transplantation in children. Study-wide results and limits: A year post-transplant, T-cell counts and diversity derived mostly from newly produced T cells. Alpha-beta T cells about two months after transplant reportedly derived from several hundred expanded graft clones.

Unique molecular identifiers featured in how the TCRbeta library was prepared. In TCRdb, the PCR reads were re-called with MiXCR into one record per CDR3 protein. The sample yields about 580,000 distinct CDR3 sequences, more than 20% seen once. For this clonotype: Its antigen is unidentified.

Losses at the gene ends were 5 bases for V and 6 bases for J; bases not matched to a gene: 4. The CDR3 is 13 residues long. The chain carries TRBV12-3 or TRBV12-4 and TRBJ2-1; 7 nucleotides agree with TRBD1. The receptor was isolated from a boy under two years old who had a stem cell transplant for acute myeloid leukemia, so the T cells may come from the graft donor. The starting material was PBMCs, mostly from graft donor cells, obtained 360 days after TCRalphabeta/CD19-depleted stem cell transplant. The CDR3 reads CASSGYRGNEQFF. CDR3 DNA sequence: TGTGCCAGCAGTGGGTACAGGGGCAATGAGCAGTTCTTC.